This entry lists 8 T cell receptor beta chains sequenced from one sample in a study of identical twins. TCRdb re-derived calls from the 5' RACE reads in MiXCR, one entry per CDR3 protein. The sample yields 700,000 or so distinct CDR3 sequences, 8.5% to 9% seen once. The same specimen was also included in a second study, on yellow fever vaccine responses in identical twins.

The sequenced sample was PBMCs. The source of these receptors is a woman in her late teens or twenties in good health.

Remarks on this clonotype: A clone one base away is much larger, so this may be a read error. CDR3 in amino acids: CATQVNDEQFF. In DNA form, the CDR3 reads TGTGCCACTCAAGTAAACGATGAGCAGTTCTTC. The chain has TRBV24-1 and TRBJ2-1; the D is unclear. The germline V and J ends were trimmed by 10 bases and 8 bases, with 11 bases remaining between them. The CDR3 covers 11 residues. Looked up from germline, CDR1 is KGHDR and CDR2 is SFDVKD.

This clonotype appeared a few times. This rearrangement joins TRBV20-1 to TRBJ1-2; D is perhaps TRBD1 (6 bases). Germline CDR1 DFQATT, CDR2 SNEGSKA (reference sequence). The V end was cut by 3 bases, the J end by 8 bases, with 13 bases between. The CDR3 loop spans 12 amino acids. DNA for the CDR3: TGCAGTGCTAGTAGGGGGAACGAAGGCTACACCTTC. Its translation is CSASRGNEGYTF.

This chain connects TRBV29-1 to TRBJ1-5; D gene unclear. The CDR3 consists of 13 residues. Germline V lookup: CDR1 SQVTM, CDR2 ANQGSEA. The V end lost 6 bases, the J end lost 4 bases, and 13 bases lay between the germline ends. CDR3 sequence reads: CSVYSGGNQPQHF. The CDR3 DNA reads as TGCAGCGTCTACAGTGGTGGGAATCAGCCCCAGCATTTT.

This clonotype was detected many times. The rearrangement links TRBV27 to TRBJ2-3; possibly TRBD2 for D (5 bases). The germline gives CDR1 MNHEY, CDR2 SMNVEV (reference sequence). The CDR3 length is 14 residues. V was pared by 4 bases and J by 1 base, with 9 bases between. The CDR3: CASSSPGGTDTQYF. CDR3 nucleotide sequence: TGTGCCAGCAGTTCGCCCGGGGGCACAGATACGCAGTATTTT.

This clonotype was counted a few times. V gene TRBV3-1 combines with J gene TRBJ2-5; 8 bases are shared with TRBD2. From germline, CDR1 is LGHDT and CDR2 YNNKEL (reference sequence). With 4 bases clipped from V and 4 bases from J, the junction kept 11 bases outside the gene matches. The CDR3 has 16 amino acids. The CDR3 here is CASSPSSGTRGETQYF. The CDR3 coding sequence is TGTGCCAGCAGCCCCTCGTCCGGGACTAGAGGAGAGACCCAGTACTTC.

This clonotype occurred many times. This rearrangement joins TRBV12-3 or TRBV12-4 to TRBJ2-7, with 7 bases lining up with TRBD2. V shed 6 bases and J 1 base; nucleotides not matched to a gene: 9. The CDR3 is 15 residues long. DNA of the CDR3: TGTGCCAGCAGGCACGGGACTATGATTTCCTACGAGCAGTACTTC. Its protein product is CASRHGTMISYEQYF.

This clonotype has just a few counts. The chain links TRBV28 to TRBJ1-1; TRBD1 aligns across 8 bases. The CDR3 is 16 residues long. CDR1 and CDR2 (germline): MDHEN, SYDVKM. Trimming took 1 base from V and 3 from J; bases not matched to a gene: 7. The CDR3 protein is CASSLLVTGADTEAFF. The CDR3 nucleotides read TGTGCCAGCAGTTTATTAGTGACAGGGGCGGACACTGAAGCTTTCTTT.

This clonotype was detected a few times. This likely comes from a read error, as the CDR3 has no conserved phenylalanine or tryptophan at its end. The chain uses TRBV2 and TRBJ2-7; 8 bases align to TRBD2. The CDR3 runs to 13 residues. The V gene end was trimmed by 7 bases and the J gene end by 5 bases; junction bases not matched to a gene: 7. Germline CDR1 SNHLY, CDR2 FYNNEI. CDR3 DNA sequence: TGTGCCAGCACTCGTTTAGCGGGGCACGAGCAGTACTAC. Encoded protein: CASTRLAGHEQYY.